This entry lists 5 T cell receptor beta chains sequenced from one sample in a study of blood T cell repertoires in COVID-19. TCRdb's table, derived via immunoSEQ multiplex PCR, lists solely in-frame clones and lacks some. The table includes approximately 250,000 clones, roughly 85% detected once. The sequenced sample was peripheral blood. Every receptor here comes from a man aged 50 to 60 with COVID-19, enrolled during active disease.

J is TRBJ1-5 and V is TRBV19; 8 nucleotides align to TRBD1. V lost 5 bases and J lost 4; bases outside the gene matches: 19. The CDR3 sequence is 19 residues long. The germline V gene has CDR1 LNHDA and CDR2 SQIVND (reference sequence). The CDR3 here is CASSLLGQGRGGANQPQHF. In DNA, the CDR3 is TGTGCCAGTAGTCTCCTAGGACAGGGAAGAGGGGGGGCTAATCAGCCCCAGCATTTT. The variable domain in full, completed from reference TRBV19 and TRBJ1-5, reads DGGITQSPKYLFRKEGQNVTLSCEQNLNHDAMYWYRQDPGQGLRLIYYSQIVNDFQKGDIAEGYSVSREKKESFPLTVTSAQKNPTAFYLCASSLLGQGRGGANQPQHFGDGTRLSIL.

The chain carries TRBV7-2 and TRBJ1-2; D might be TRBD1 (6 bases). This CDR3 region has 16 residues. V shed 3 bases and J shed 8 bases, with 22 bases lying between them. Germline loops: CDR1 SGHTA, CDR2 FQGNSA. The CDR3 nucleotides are TGTGCCAGCAGCTTTGACCGGGACATCCGAAGAAGGGGCTACACCTTC. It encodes CASSFDRDIRRRGYTF.

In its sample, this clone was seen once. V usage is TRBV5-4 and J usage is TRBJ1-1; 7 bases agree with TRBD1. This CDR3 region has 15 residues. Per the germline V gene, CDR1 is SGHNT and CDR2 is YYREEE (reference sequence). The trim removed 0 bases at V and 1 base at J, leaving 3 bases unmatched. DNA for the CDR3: TGTGCCAGCAGCTTGGCCGGGACAGCGAACACTGAAGCTTTCTTT. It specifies CASSLAGTANTEAFF.

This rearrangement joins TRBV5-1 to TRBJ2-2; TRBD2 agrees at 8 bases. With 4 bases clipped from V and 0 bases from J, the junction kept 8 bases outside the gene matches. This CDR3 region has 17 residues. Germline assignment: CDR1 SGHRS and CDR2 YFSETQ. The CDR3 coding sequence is TGCGCCAGCAGCAAGCCGGGACTAGGGACGAACACCGGGGAGCTGTTTTTT. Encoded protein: CASSKPGLGTNTGELFF.

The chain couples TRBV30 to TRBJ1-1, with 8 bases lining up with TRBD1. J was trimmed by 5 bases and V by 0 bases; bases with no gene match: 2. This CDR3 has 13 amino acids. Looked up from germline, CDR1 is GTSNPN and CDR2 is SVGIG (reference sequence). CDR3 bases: TGTGCCTGGAGTGTAGACAGGGGAACTGAAGCTTTCTTT. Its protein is CAWSVDRGTEAFF.